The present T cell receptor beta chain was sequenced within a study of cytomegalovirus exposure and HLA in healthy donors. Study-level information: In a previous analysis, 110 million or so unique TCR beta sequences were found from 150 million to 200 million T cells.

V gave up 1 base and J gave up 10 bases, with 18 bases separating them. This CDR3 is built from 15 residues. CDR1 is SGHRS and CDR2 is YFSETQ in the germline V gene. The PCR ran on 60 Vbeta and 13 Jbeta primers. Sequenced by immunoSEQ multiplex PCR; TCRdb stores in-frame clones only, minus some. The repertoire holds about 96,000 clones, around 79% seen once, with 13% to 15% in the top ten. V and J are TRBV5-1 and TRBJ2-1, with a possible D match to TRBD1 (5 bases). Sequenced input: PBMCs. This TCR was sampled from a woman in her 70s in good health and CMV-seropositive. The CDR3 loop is CASSLRAGRVGEQFF. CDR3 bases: TGCGCCAGCAGCTTGCGCGCTGGCAGGGTTGGCGAGCAGTTCTTC.